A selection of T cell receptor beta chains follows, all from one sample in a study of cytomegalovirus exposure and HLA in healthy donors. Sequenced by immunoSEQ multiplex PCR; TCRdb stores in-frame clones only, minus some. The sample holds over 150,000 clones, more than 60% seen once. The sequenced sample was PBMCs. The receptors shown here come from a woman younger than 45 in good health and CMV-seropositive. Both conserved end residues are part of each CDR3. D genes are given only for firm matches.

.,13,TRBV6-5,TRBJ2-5,CASSRGYQETQYF,TGTGCCAGCTCACGGGGTTACCAAGAGACCCAGTACTTC
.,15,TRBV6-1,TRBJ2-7,CASSERQGLPYEQYF,TGTGCCAGCAGTGAAAGGCAGGGTTTGCCCTACGAGCAGTACTTC
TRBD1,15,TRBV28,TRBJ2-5,CASSFMGQGGETQYF,TGTGCCAGCAGTTTTATGGGACAGGGCGGGGAGACCCAGTACTTC
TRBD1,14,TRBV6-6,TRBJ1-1,CASSYSQGDTEAFF,TGTGCCAGCAGTTACTCACAGGGGGACACTGAAGCTTTCTTT
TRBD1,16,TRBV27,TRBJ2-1,CASSLSSLGGEGEQFF,TGTGCCAGCAGTTTATCCTCTTTAGGGGGCGAAGGTGAGCAGTTCTTC
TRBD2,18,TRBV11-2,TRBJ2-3,CASSLEPLAGGPSDTQYF,TGTGCCAGCAGCTTAGAACCGCTAGCGGGAGGGCCGTCAGATACGCAGTATTTT
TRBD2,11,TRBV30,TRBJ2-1,CAWSNRLAQFF,TGTGCCTGGAGTAACAGACTAGCGCAGTTCTTC
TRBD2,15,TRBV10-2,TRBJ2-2,CASSDAGGRPGELFF,TGCGCCAGCAGTGATGCGGGAGGCCGGCCCGGGGAGCTGTTTTTT
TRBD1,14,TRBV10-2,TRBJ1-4,CASSPQGAGEKLFF,TGCGCCAGCAGTCCACAGGGGGCTGGTGAAAAACTGTTTTTT
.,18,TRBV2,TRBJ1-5,CASSDSVDPSGSNQPQHF,TGTGCCAGCAGTGATAGCGTCGACCCTTCGGGGAGCAATCAGCCCCAGCATTTT
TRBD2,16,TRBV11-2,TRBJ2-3,CASTSWGGESSDTQYF,TGTGCCAGCACCTCCTGGGGGGGAGAGTCATCAGATACGCAGTATTTT
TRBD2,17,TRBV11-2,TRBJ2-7,CASREGEPGLASHEQYF,TGTGCCAGCAGAGAGGGGGAACCGGGACTAGCTTCCCACGAGCAGTACTTC
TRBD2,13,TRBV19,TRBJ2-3,CASSIAGGDTQYF,TGTGCCAGTAGTATAGCGGGAGGGGATACGCAGTATTTT
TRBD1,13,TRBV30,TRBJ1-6,CAWKGQGNSPLHF,TGTGCCTGGAAGGGACAGGGGAATTCACCCCTCCACTTT
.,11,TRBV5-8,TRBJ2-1,CASSIRDIQFF,TGTGCCAGCAGCATCCGGGACATCCAGTTCTTC
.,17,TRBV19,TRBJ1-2,CASSIDRTLREDYGYTF,TGTGCCAGTAGTATAGATCGGACTCTTAGGGAGGACTATGGCTACACCTTC
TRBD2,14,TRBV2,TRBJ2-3,CASSEGLATDTQYF,TGTGCCAGCAGTGAGGGACTAGCAACCGATACGCAGTATTTT